Listed here are 3 T cell receptor beta chains from one sample, sequenced in a study of cytomegalovirus exposure and HLA in healthy donors. Only in-frame clones appear in the TCRdb table, and some are missing; sequencing was by immunoSEQ multiplex PCR. The sample has around 50,000 clones; 85% to 95% are singletons. The source material was PBMCs. These receptors originate from a young woman in good health and CMV-seropositive.

The V and J genes are TRBV7-9 and TRBJ1-4, with D possibly TRBD1 on 5 matching bases. The CDR3 contains 15 residues. Trimming stripped 5 bases from V and 5 bases from J, with 15 bases between. From germline, CDR1 is SEHNR and CDR2 FQNEAQ (reference sequence). The CDR3 protein is CASSQSRGGNEKLFF. For the CDR3, the DNA is TGTGCCAGCAGCCAATCGCGGGGGGGGAATGAAAAACTGTTTTTT.

This clone was observed a single time. The chain combines TRBV6-6 with TRBJ1-1; 9 positions agree with TRBD1. CDR1 is MNHNY and CDR2 is SVGAGI in the germline V gene (reference sequence). V lost 5 bases to trimming and J lost 4 bases; unmatched junction nucleotides: 5. CDR3 length equals 14 residues. Here the CDR3 reads CASSGTTGGTEAFF. The CDR3 nucleotides read TGTGCCAGCAGTGGGACGACAGGGGGCACTGAAGCTTTCTTT.

The DNA for the CDR3 is TGTGCCAGCAGAATAGAGGGAGCGAACTTTTACGGCAATGAGCAGTTCTTC. This sequence encodes CASRIEGANFYGNEQFF. The chain recombines TRBV28 with TRBJ2-1; possibly TRBD2 for D (5 bases). The V and J ends lost 6 bases and 6 bases respectively, with 24 bases between them. The CDR3 has 17 amino acids. Germline V gives CDR1 MDHEN, CDR2 SYDVKM.